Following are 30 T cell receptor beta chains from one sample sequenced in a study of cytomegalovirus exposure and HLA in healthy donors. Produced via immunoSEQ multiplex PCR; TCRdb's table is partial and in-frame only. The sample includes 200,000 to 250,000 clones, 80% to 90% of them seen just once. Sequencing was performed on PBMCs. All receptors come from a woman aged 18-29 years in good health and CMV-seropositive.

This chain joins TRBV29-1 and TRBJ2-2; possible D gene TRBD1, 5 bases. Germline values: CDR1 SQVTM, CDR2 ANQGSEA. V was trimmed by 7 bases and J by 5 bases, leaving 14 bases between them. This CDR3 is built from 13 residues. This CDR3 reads CSARSGPTGELFF. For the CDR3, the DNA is TGCAGCGCCCGTTCAGGGCCGACCGGGGAGCTGTTTTTT.

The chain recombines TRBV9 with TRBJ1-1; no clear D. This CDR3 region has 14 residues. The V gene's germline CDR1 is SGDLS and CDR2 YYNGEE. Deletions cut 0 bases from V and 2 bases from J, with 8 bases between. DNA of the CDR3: TGTGCCAGCAGCGTAGGGAGGAGAAACACTGAAGCTTTCTTT. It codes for CASSVGRRNTEAFF.

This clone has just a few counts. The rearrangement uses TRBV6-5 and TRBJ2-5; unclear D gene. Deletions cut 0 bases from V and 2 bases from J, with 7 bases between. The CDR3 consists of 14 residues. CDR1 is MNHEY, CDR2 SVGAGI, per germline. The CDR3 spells CASSYSTAQETQYF. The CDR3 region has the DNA TGTGCCAGCAGTTACTCCACAGCTCAAGAGACCCAGTACTTC.

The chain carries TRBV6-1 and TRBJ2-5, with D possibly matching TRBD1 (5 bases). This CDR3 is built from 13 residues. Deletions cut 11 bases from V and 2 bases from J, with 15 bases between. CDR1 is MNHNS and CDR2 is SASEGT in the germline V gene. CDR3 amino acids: CALRKDTQETQYF. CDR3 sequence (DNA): TGTGCCTTAAGGAAGGACACACAAGAGACCCAGTACTTC.

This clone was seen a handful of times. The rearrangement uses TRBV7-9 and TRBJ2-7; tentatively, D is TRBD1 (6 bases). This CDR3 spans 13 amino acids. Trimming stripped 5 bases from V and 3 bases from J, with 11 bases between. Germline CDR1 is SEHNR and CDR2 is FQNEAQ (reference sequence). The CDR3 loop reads CASSHRVFYEQYF. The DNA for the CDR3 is TGTGCCAGCAGCCACAGGGTTTTCTACGAGCAGTACTTC.

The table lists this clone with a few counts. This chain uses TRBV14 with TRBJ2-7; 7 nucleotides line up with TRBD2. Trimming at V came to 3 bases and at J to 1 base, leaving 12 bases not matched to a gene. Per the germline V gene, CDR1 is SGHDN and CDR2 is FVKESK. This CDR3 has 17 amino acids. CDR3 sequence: CASSQEQTAGRSYEQYF. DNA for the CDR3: TGTGCCAGCAGCCAGGAGCAGACAGCGGGGAGATCCTACGAGCAGTACTTC.

CDR3 residues: CASSLKGRRQETQYF. The CDR3 DNA is TGTGCCAGCAGCTTAAAGGGGCGGCGTCAAGAGACCCAGTACTTC. This sequence joins TRBV7-2 and TRBJ2-5; TRBD1 might be the D (5 bases). The CDR3 runs 15 residues. With 2 bases removed from V and 2 bases from J, the gap between germline ends came to 12 bases. Looked up from germline, CDR1 is SGHTA and CDR2 is FQGNSA.

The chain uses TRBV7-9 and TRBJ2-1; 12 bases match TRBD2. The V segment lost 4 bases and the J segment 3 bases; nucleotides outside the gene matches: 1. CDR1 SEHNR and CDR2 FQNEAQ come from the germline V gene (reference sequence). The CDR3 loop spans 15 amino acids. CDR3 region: CASSSGLAGYNEQFF. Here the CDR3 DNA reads TGTGCCAGCAGCTCGGGACTAGCGGGCTACAATGAGCAGTTCTTC.

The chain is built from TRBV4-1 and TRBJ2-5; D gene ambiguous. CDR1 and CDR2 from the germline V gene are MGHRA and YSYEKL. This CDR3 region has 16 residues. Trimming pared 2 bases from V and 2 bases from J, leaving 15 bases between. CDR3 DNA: TGCGCCAGCAGCCAACGTCCAGTCCGTAAGCAAGAGACCCAGTACTTC. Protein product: CASSQRPVRKQETQYF.

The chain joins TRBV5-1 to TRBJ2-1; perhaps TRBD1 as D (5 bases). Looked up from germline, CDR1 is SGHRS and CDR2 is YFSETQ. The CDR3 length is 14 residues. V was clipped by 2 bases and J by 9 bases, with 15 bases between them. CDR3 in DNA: TGCGCCAGCAGCTTAATAGTAGGCACAGGTGAGCAGTTCTTC. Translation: CASSLIVGTGEQFF.

The CDR3 loop reads CASSQGIPADTQYF. The CDR3 DNA reads TGTGCCAGCAGTCAGGGGATTCCCGCAGATACGCAGTATTTT. This chain links TRBV6-5 with TRBJ2-3, with D perhaps matching TRBD1 (6 bases). Germline V CDR1 and CDR2: MNHEY, SVGAGI. The CDR3 is made up of 14 amino acids. V gave up 5 bases and J gave up 4 bases, with 13 bases separating them.

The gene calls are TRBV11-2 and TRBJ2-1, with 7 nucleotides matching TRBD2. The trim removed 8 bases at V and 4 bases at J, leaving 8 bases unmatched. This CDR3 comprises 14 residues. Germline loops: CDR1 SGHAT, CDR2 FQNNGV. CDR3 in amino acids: CASVIPSGYNEQFF. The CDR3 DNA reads TGTGCCAGCGTAATACCTAGCGGATACAATGAGCAGTTCTTC.

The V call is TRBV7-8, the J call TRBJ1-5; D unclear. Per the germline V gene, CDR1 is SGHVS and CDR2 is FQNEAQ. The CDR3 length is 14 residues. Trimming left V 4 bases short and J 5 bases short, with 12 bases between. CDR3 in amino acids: CASSSDFYYQPQHF. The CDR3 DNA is TGTGCCAGCAGCTCCGACTTCTATTATCAGCCCCAGCATTTT.

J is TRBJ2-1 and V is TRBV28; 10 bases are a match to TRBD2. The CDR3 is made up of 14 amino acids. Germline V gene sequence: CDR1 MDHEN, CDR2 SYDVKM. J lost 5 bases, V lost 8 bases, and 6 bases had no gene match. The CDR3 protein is CASLGLAQNNEQFF. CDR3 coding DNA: TGTGCCAGCCTGGGACTAGCGCAAAACAATGAGCAGTTCTTC.

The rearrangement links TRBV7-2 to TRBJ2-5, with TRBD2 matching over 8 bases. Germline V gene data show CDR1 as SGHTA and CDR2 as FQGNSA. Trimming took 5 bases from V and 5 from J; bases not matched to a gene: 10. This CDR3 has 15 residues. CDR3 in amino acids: CASSLGSGSWETQYF. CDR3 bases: TGTGCCAGCAGCCTCGGCAGCGGGAGCTGGGAGACCCAGTACTTC. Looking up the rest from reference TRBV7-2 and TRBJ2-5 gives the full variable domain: GAGVSQSPSNKVTEKGKDVELRCDPISGHTALYWYRQSLGQGLEFLIYFQGNSAPDKSGLPSDRFSAERTGGSVSTLTIQRTQQEDSAVYLCASSLGSGSWETQYFGPGTRLLVL.

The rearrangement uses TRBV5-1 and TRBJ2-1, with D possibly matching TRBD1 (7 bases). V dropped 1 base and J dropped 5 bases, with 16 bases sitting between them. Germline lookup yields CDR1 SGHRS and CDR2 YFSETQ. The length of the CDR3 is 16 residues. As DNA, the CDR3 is TGCGCCAGCAGCTTGCGGACAGGACTAAGGGACAATGAGCAGTTCTTC. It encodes CASSLRTGLRDNEQFF.

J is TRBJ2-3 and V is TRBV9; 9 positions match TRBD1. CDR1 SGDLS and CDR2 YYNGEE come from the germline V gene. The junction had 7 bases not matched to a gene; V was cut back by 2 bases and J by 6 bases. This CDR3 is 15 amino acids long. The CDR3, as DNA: TGTGCCAGCAGCGTCGGGACAGGGAACACGGATACGCAGTATTTT. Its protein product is CASSVGTGNTDTQYF.

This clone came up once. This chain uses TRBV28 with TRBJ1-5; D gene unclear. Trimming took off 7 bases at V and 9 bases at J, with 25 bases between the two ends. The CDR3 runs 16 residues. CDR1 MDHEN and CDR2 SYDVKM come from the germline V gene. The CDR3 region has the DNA TGTGCCAGCACCCTCTTGTCCGGGTCCGTGCGATGGCCCCAGCATTTT. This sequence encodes CASTLLSGSVRWPQHF.

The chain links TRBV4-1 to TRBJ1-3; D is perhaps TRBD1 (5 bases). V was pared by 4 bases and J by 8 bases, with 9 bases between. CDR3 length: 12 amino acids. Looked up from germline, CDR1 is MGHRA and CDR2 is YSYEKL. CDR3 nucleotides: TGCGCCAGCAGCCCTGGGGGGGACACCATATATTTT. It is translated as CASSPGGDTIYF.

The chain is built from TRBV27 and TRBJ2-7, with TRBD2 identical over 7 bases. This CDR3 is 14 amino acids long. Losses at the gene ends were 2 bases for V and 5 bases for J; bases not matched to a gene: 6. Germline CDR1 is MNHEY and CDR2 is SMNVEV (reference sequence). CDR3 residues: CASSLGRAGNEQYF. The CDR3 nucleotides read TGTGCCAGCAGTTTAGGGAGGGCGGGAAACGAGCAGTACTTC.

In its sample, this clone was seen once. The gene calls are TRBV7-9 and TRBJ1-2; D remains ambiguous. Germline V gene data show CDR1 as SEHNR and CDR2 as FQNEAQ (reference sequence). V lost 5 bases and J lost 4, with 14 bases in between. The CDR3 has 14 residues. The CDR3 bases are TGTGCCAGCAGCGCAGACGGGAACTTCTATGGCTACACCTTC. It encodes CASSADGNFYGYTF.

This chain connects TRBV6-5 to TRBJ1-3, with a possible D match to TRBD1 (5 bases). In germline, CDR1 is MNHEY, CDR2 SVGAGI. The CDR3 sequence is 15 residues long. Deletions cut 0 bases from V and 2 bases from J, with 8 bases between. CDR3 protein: CASSYSMTAGNTIYF. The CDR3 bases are TGTGCCAGCAGTTACTCGATGACAGCTGGAAACACCATATATTTT.

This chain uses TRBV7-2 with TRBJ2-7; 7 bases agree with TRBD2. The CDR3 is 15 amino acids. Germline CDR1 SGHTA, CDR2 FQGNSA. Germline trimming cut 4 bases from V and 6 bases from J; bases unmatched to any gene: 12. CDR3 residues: CASSSRAGRGAEQYF. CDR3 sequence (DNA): TGTGCCAGCAGCTCCCGAGCGGGGAGGGGCGCCGAGCAGTACTTC.

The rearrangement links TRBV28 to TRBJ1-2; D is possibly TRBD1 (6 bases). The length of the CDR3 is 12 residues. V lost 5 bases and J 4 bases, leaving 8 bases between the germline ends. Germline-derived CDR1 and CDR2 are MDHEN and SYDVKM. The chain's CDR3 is CASSRTVYGYTF. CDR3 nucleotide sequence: TGTGCCAGCAGTCGGACAGTCTATGGCTACACCTTC.

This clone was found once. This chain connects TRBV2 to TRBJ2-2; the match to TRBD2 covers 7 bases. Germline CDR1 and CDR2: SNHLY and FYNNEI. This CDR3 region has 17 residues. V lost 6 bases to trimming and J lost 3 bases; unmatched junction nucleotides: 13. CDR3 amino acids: CASRGGPGLGYTGELFF. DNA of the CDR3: TGTGCCAGCAGAGGAGGCCCAGGACTAGGTTACACCGGGGAGCTGTTTTTT.

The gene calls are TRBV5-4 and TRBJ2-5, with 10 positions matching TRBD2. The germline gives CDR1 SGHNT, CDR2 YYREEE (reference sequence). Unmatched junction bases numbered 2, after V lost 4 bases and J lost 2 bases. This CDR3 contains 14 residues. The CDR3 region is CASSRTSGQETQYF. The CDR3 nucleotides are TGTGCCAGCAGCCGGACTAGCGGACAAGAGACCCAGTACTTC.

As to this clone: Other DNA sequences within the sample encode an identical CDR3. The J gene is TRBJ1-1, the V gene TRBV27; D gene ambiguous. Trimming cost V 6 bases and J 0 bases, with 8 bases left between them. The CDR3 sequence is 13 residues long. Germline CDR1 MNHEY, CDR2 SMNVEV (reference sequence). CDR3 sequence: CASSFTVNTEAFF. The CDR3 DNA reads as TGTGCCAGCAGCTTCACAGTGAACACTGAAGCTTTCTTT.

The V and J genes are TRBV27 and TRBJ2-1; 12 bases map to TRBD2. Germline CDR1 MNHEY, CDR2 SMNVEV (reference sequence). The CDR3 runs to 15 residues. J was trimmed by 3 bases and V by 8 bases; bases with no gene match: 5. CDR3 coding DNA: TGTGCCAGCTTTCCTAGCGGGAGGGTCTACAATGAGCAGTTCTTC. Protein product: CASFPSGRVYNEQFF.

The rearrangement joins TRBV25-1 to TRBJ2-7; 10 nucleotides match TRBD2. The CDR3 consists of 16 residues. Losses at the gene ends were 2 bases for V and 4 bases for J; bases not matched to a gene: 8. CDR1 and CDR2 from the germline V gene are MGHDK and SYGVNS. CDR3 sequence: CASSERRTSGGYEQYF. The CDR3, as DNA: TGTGCCAGCAGTGAACGACGGACTAGCGGAGGTTACGAGCAGTACTTC.

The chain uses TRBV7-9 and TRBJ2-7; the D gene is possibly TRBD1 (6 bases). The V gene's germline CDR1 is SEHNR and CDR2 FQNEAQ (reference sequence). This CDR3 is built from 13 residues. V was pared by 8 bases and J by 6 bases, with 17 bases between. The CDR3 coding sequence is TGTGCCAGCGGGAAGGCGACAGGCCTCGAGCAGTACTTC. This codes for CASGKATGLEQYF.